This T cell receptor (beta chain) was retrieved from a study of response to subunit inactivated influenza vaccine. Study-level results: Few additional T cells are recruited per seasonal influenza vaccination, authors suggested.

TCRdb recomputed calls from the RT-PCR reads with MiXCR, one row per CDR3 protein. The sample carries about 780,000 distinct CDR3 sequences, 18% recorded once. This clonotype came up a few times. Its antigen remains unidentified. The CDR3 length is 13 residues. In germline, CDR1 is ENHRY, CDR2 SYGVKD. Trimming cost V 6 bases and J 4 bases, with 7 bases left between them. This receptor was obtained from a man aged 50-59 years who received an inactivated influenza vaccine. This chain uses TRBV10-3 with TRBJ2-6; D not resolved. The sequencing used PBMCs from blood, collected roughly 5 days after vaccination. The chain's CDR3 is CAISQEGANVLTF. CDR3 nucleotide sequence: TGTGCCATCAGCCAGGAAGGGGCCAACGTCCTGACTTTC.